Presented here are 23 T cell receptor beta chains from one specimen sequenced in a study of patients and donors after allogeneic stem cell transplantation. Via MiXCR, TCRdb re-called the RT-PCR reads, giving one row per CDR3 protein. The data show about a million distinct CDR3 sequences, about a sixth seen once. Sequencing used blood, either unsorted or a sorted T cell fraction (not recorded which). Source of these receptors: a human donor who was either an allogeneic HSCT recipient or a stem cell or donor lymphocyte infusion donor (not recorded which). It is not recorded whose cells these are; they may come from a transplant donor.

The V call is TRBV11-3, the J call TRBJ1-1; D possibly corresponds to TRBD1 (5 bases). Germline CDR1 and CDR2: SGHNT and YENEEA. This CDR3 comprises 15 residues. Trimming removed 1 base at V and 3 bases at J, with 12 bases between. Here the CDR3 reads CASSLGNRRYTEAFF. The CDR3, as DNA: TGTGCCAGCAGCTTAGGAAACAGGCGTTACACTGAAGCTTTCTTT.

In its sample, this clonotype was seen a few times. In DNA form, the CDR3 reads TGTGCCAGCAGCTTCGGCGGGACCACCTACAATGAGCAGTTCTTC. Translated, it gives CASSFGGTTYNEQFF. The chain couples TRBV7-8 to TRBJ2-1; a possible D gene is TRBD2 (6 bases). The germline V gene encodes CDR1 SGHVS and CDR2 FQNEAQ. Trimming removed 3 bases from V and 2 bases from J, with 11 bases in between. CDR3 size: 15 residues.

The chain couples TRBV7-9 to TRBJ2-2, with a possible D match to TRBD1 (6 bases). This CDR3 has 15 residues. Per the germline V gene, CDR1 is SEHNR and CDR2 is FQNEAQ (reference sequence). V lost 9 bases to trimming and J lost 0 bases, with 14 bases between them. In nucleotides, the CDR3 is TGTGCCAGTGATACCGGGACACCGAACACCGGGGAGCTGTTTTTT. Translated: CASDTGTPNTGELFF.

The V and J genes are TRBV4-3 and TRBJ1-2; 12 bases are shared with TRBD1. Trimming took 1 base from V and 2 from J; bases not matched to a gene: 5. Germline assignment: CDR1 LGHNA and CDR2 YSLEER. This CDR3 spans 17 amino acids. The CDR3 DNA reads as TGCGCCAGCAGCCAAGTCCGGGGGACAGGGGGCAACTATGGCTACACCTTC. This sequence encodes CASSQVRGTGGNYGYTF.

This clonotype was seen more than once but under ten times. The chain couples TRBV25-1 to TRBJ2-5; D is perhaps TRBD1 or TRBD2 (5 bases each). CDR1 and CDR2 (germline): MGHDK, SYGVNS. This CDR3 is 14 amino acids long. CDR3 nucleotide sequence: TGTTCTAACGGGACCCGAGGGGTAGAGGAGACCCAGTACTTC. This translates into CSNGTRGVEETQYF.

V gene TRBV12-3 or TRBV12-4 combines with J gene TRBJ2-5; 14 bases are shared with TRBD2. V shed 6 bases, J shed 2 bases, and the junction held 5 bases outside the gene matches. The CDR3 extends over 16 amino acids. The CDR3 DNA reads TGTGCCAGCAGCACCCGACTAGCGGGGGGGCAAGAGACCCAGTACTTC. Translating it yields CASSTRLAGGQETQYF.

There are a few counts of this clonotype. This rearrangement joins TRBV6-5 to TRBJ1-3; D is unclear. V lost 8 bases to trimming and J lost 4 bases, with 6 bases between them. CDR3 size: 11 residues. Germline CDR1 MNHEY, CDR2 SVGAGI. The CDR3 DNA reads TGTGCCAGCGTGGCGGGAAACACCATATATTTT. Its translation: CASVAGNTIYF.

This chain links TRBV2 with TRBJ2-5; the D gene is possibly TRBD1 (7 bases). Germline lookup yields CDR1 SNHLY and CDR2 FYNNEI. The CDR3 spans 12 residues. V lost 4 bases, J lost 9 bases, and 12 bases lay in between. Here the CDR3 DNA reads TGTGCCAGCAGTGTCACAGGGGAGGCCCAGTACTTC. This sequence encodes CASSVTGEAQYF.

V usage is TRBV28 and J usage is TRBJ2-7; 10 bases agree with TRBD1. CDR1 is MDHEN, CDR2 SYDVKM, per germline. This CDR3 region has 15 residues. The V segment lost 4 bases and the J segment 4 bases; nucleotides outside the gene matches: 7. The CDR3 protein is CASSSSGTGDYEQYF. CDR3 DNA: TGTGCCAGCAGTTCATCCGGGACAGGGGATTACGAGCAGTACTTC.

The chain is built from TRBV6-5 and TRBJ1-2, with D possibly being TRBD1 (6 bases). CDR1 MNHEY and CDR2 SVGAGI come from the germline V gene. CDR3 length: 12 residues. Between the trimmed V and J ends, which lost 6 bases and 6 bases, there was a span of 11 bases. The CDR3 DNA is TGTGCCAGCAGATCGACAGGAGATGGCTACACCTTC. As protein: CASRSTGDGYTF.

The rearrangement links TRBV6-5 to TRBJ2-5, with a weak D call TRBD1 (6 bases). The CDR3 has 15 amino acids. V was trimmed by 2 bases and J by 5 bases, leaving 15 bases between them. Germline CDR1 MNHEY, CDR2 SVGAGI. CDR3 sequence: CASSYNGRGRETQYF. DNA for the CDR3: TGTGCCAGCAGTTACAATGGCAGGGGAAGGGAGACCCAGTACTTC.

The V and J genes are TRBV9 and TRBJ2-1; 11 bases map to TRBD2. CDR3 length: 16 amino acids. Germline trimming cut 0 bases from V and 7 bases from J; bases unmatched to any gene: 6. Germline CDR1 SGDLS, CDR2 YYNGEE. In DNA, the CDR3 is TGTGCCAGCAGCGTAGCTACGGCTAGCGGGAGGAATGAGCAGTTCTTC. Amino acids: CASSVATASGRNEQFF. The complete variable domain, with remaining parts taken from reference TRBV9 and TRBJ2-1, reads DSGVTQTPKHLITATGQRVTLRCSPRSGDLSVYWYQQSLDQGLQFLIQYYNGEERAKGNILERFSAQQFPDLHSELNLSSLELGDSALYFCASSVATASGRNEQFFGPGTRLTVL.

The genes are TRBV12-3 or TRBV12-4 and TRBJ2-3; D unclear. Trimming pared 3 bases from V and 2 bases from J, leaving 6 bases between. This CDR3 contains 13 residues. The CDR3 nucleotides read TGTGCCAGCAGTTTCTCTGACACAGATACGCAGTATTTT. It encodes CASSFSDTDTQYF.

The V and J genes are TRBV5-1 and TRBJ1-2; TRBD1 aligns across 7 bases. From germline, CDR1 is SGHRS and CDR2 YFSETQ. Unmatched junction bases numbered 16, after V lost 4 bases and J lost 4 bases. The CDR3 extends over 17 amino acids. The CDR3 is CASSAGTERRFVYGYTF. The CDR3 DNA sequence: TGCGCCAGCAGCGCCGGGACAGAAAGAAGGTTTGTCTATGGCTACACCTTC.

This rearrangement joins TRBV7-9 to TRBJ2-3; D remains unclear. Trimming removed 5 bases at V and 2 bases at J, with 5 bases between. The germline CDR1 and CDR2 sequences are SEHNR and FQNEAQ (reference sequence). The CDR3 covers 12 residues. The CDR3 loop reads CASSIYTDTQYF. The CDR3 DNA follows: TGTGCCAGCAGCATATACACAGATACGCAGTATTTT.

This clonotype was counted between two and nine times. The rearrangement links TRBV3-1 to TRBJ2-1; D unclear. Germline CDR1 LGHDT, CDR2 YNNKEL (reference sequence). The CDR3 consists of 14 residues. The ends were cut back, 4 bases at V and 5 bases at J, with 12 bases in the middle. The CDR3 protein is CASSPYTVHNEQFF. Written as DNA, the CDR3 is TGTGCCAGCAGCCCCTATACAGTGCACAATGAGCAGTTCTTC.

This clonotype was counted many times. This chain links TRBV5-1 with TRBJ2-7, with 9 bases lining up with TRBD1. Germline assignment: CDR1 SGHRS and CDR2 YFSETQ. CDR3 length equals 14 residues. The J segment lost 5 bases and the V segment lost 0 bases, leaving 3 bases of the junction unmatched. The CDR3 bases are TGCGCCAGCAGCTTGGGGACAGGGGTAAACGAGCAGTACTTC. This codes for CASSLGTGVNEQYF.

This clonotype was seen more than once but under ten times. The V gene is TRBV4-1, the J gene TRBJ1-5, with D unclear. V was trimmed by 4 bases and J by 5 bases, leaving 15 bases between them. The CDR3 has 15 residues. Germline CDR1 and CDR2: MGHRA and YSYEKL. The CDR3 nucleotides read TGCGCCAGCAGCCCGAAGGCCCAAGGCCATCAGCCCCAGCATTTT. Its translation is CASSPKAQGHQPQHF.

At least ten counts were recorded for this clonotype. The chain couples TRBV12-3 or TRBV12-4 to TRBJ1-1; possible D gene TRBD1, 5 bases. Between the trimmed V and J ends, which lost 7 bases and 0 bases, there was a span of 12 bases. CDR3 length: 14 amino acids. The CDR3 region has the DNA TGTGCCAGCACCCCGACAGCTATGAACACTGAAGCTTTCTTT. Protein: CASTPTAMNTEAFF.

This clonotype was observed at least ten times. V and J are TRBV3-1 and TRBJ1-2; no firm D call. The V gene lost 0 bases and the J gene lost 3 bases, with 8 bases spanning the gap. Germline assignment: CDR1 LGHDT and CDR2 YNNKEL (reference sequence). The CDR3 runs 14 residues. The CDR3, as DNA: TGTGCCAGCAGCCAAGAAGGATTACACTATGGCTACACCTTC. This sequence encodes CASSQEGLHYGYTF.

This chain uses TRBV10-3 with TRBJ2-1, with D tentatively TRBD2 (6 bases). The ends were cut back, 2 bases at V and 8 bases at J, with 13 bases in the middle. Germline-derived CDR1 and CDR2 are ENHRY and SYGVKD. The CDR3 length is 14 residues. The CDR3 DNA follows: TGTGCCATCAGTGAGCGGGAGCTAGGCGATGAGCAGTTCTTC. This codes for CAISERELGDEQFF.

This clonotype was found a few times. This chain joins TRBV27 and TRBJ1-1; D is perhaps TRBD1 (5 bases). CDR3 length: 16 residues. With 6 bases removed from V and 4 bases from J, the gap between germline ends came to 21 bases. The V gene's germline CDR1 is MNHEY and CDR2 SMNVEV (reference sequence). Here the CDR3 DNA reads TGTGCCAGCAGCCCACGGGGCGGTTACGGGGTCACTGAAGCTTTCTTT. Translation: CASSPRGGYGVTEAFF.

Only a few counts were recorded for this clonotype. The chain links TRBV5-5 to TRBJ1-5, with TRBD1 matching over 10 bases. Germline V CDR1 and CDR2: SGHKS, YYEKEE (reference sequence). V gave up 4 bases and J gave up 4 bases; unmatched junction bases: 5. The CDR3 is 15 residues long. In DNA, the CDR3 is TGTGCCAGCAGCGCGACAGGGGGCTATAATCAGCCCCAGCATTTT. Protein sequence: CASSATGGYNQPQHF.